What follows are 11 T cell receptor beta chains derived from one specimen sequenced in a study of blood T cells in healthy people across ages. It was with a sample-barcoded 5' primer and a J-beta primer mix that a second PCR of about 6 to 12 cycles was run. MiXCR, run by TCRdb on the 5' RACE reads, gives a single entry per CDR3 protein. The sample lists 1.5 million to 2 million distinct CDR3 sequences, about 31% occurring once. Sequencing was performed on blood. Receptors were obtained from a woman aged 25 to 39 in good health.

The chain recombines TRBV6-6 with TRBJ1-1; D is ambiguous. The V end was cut by 0 bases, the J end by 5 bases, with 10 bases between. This CDR3 region has 14 residues. Per the germline V gene, CDR1 is MNHNY and CDR2 is SVGAGI (reference sequence). CDR3 sequence (DNA): TGTGCCAGCAGTTACTCGGGTTCCGAAACTGAAGCTTTCTTT. Translation: CASSYSGSETEAFF.

This clonotype has at least ten counts. The CDR3 coding sequence is TGCAGTGCTACTGGACTAGCGGGAGGGTCTCCCTACAATGAGCAGTTCTTC. As protein: CSATGLAGGSPYNEQFF. V gene TRBV20-1 combines with J gene TRBJ2-1; 15 bases agree with TRBD2. Germline CDR1 and CDR2: DFQATT and SNEGSKA (reference sequence). The CDR3 length is 17 residues. With V trimmed by 4 bases and J by 2 bases, 6 bases remained unmatched.

This clonotype was picked up a small number of times. This sequence joins TRBV6-1 and TRBJ2-2; TRBD1 or TRBD2 may be the D gene (5 bases each). Per germline, CDR1 MNHNS and CDR2 SASEGT. The CDR3 is 17 residues long. The V and J ends lost 4 bases and 3 bases respectively, with 18 bases between them. The chain's CDR3 is CASSVWGKGQYTGELFF. The DNA of the CDR3 is TGTGCCAGCAGTGTATGGGGGAAAGGTCAATACACCGGGGAGCTGTTTTTT.

At least ten counts were recorded for this clonotype. This rearrangement joins TRBV20-1 to TRBJ2-5; the match to TRBD1 covers 11 bases. Germline CDR1 DFQATT, CDR2 SNEGSKA (reference sequence). The CDR3 sequence is 16 residues long. Trimming cost V 4 bases and J 7 bases; bases outside gene matches: 14. The DNA for the CDR3 is TGCAGTGCTACCCCATCAGGACAGGGGGCTACGGGGACCCAGTACTTC. Translated: CSATPSGQGATGTQYF.

This chain connects TRBV18 to TRBJ1-1; TRBD1 might be the D (5 bases). CDR3 length: 13 residues. V lost 3 bases and J 3 bases, leaving 8 bases between the germline ends. The V gene's germline CDR1 is KGHSH and CDR2 LQKENI. CDR3 region: CASSPEGYTEAFF. In nucleotides, the CDR3 is TGTGCCAGCTCACCGGAGGGGTACACTGAAGCTTTCTTT.

There are a few counts of this clonotype. This chain links TRBV5-1 with TRBJ2-5; possibly TRBD1 or TRBD2 for D (5 bases each). The end of the DNA fits TRBJ2-7 better, so the J call may be wrong. This CDR3 comprises 12 residues. Germline CDR1 SGHRS, CDR2 YFSETQ. CDR3 amino acids: CASSQGTDEQYF. In nucleotides, the CDR3 is TGCGCCAGCAGCCAAGGGACGGACGAGCAGTACTTC.

Turning to this clonotype: Germline and junction disagree at one end, which may indicate a read error. The genes are TRBV6-1 and TRBJ2-5, with D tentatively TRBD2 (6 bases). The assigned J gene may be wrong: the sequence end matches TRBJ2-7 better. Germline lookup yields CDR1 MNHNS and CDR2 SASEGT. The CDR3 spans 15 residues. CDR3 sequence (DNA): TGTGCCAGCAGTGATTCGGGATGGGACTCCTGCGAGCAGTACTTC. This translates into CASSDSGWDSCEQYF.

Here the CDR3 reads CASSLRPHVGDEQYF. As DNA, the CDR3 is TGTGCCAGCAGCCTCAGGCCCCACGTGGGAGACGAGCAGTACTTC. The chain joins TRBV7-6 to TRBJ2-7; D is perhaps TRBD2 (5 bases). Germline CDR1 and CDR2: SGHVS and FNYEAQ. The CDR3 sequence is 15 residues long. V was clipped by 5 bases and J by 5 bases, with 19 bases between them.

This clonotype was recorded at least ten times. The chain carries TRBV29-1 and TRBJ2-5; D gene uncertain. CDR1 is SQVTM, CDR2 ANQGSEA, per germline. The CDR3 is 9 amino acids. Trimming removed 4 bases at V and 13 bases at J, with 10 bases between. This chain's CDR3 is CSVGDPPYF. CDR3 sequence (DNA): TGCAGCGTTGGAGACCCCCCGTACTTC.

The CDR3 DNA reads TGTGCCAGCAGTTCAGGCTTCGACTGGCTCGAGGACAATGAGCAGTACTTC. Translated: CASSSGFDWLEDNEQYF. The chain carries TRBV12-3 or TRBV12-4 and TRBJ2-1, with D perhaps matching TRBD1 (5 bases). TRBJ2-7 explains the end of the DNA better; the J call may be wrong. The CDR3 contains 17 residues.

The chain is built from TRBV27 and TRBJ2-2; a weak D match, TRBD2 (6 bases). With 6 bases removed from V and 4 bases from J, the gap between germline ends came to 21 bases. This CDR3 has 17 residues. Germline CDR1 is MNHEY and CDR2 is SMNVEV (reference sequence). DNA of the CDR3: TGTGCCAGCAGGTTACCCCCCTGGGCGGGGAGCACCGGGGAGCTGTTTTTT. Amino acids: CASRLPPWAGSTGELFF.